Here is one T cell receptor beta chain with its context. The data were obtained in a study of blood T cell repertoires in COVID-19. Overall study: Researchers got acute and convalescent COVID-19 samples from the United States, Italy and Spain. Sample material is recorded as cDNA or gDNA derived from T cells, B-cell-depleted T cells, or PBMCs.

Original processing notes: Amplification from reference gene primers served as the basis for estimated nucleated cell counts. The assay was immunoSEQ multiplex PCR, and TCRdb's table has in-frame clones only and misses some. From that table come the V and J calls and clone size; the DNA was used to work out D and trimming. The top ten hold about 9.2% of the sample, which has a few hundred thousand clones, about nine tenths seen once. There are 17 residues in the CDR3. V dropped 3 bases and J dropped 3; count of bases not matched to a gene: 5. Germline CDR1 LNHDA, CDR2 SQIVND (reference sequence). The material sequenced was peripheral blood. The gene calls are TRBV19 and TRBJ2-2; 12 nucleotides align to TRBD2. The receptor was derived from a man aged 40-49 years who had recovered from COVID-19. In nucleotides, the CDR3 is TGTGCCAGTAGTATTCGCGCTAGCGGGGGGGACACCGGGGAGCTGTTTTTT. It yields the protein CASSIRASGGDTGELFF. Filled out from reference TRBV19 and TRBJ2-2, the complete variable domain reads DGGITQSPKYLFRKEGQNVTLSCEQNLNHDAMYWYRQDPGQGLRLIYYSQIVNDFQKGDIAEGYSVSREKKESFPLTVTSAQKNPTAFYLCASSIRASGGDTGELFFGEGSRLTVL.